This is a list of T cell receptor beta chains from one sample in a study of OX40 agonist ivuxolimab in advanced cancers. Sequenced by immunoSEQ multiplex PCR; TCRdb stores in-frame clones only, minus some. Among about 68,000 clones listed, 91% were seen once. The sequencing used CD4+ or CD8+ T cells sorted from blood, collected in a trial of the OX40 agonist ivuxolimab. The receptor set was obtained from an adult with an advanced solid tumor such as melanoma, head and neck, liver or kidney cancer. CDR3s include the opening cysteine and the closing phenylalanine or tryptophan. Each record gives: V gene, D gene, clone size, J gene, CDR3 DNA, CDR3 protein. A D gene is named only where the DNA matches it firmly. Rows may omit the clone size; those that give it use once, few, many or a size class.

v_gene: TRBV6-5; d_gene: NA; abundance: NA; j_gene: TRBJ1-3; CDR3nt: TGTGCCAGCAGACCAGGTTACTCTGGAAACACCATATATTTT; CDR3aa: CASRPGYSGNTIYF
v_gene: TRBV6-5; d_gene: NA; abundance: NA; j_gene: TRBJ1-2; CDR3nt: TGTGCCAGCAACCAAGGGAGCTATGGCTACACCTTC; CDR3aa: CASNQGSYGYTF
v_gene: TRBV7-9; d_gene: TRBD2; abundance: NA; j_gene: TRBJ2-4; CDR3nt: TGTGCCAGCAGCTCCTATGAGACTAGCGGAAACATTCAGTACTTC; CDR3aa: CASSSYETSGNIQYF
v_gene: TRBV5-5; d_gene: NA; abundance: NA; j_gene: TRBJ2-1; CDR3nt: TGTGCCAGCAGCTTGGACGGGCCGCCCTACAATGAGCAGTTCTTC; CDR3aa: CASSLDGPPYNEQFF
v_gene: TRBV10-1; d_gene: TRBD2; abundance: NA; j_gene: TRBJ2-2; CDR3nt: TGCGCCAGCAGCGCGCATGAGGGACTAGCCCGCACCGGGGAGCTGTTTTTT; CDR3aa: CASSAHEGLARTGELFF
v_gene: TRBV18; d_gene: TRBD1; abundance: NA; j_gene: TRBJ2-2; CDR3nt: TGTGCCAGCTCACCTAGTCCGGACAGGCACACCGGGGAGCTGTTTTTT; CDR3aa: CASSPSPDRHTGELFF
v_gene: TRBV7-9; d_gene: NA; abundance: NA; j_gene: TRBJ1-5; CDR3nt: TGTGCCAGCAGCTTATCGGGGGGCACGACAAGCAATCAGCCCCAGCATTTT; CDR3aa: CASSLSGGTTSNQPQHF
v_gene: TRBV7-3; d_gene: NA; abundance: NA; j_gene: TRBJ1-1; CDR3nt: TGTGCCAGCAGCGCCCACACAGGGAACACTGAAGCTTTCTTT; CDR3aa: CASSAHTGNTEAFF
v_gene: TRBV10-2; d_gene: NA; abundance: NA; j_gene: TRBJ1-1; CDR3nt: TGCGCCAGCAGTGAAGCAGGGGCGCCCACTGAAGCTTTCTTT; CDR3aa: CASSEAGAPTEAFF
v_gene: TRBV5-1; d_gene: NA; abundance: NA; j_gene: TRBJ1-1; CDR3nt: TGCGCCAGCAGCCGATGGGAGGCGGGGAACACTGAAGCTTTCTTT; CDR3aa: CASSRWEAGNTEAFF
v_gene: TRBV7-8; d_gene: TRBD2; abundance: NA; j_gene: TRBJ2-3; CDR3nt: TGTGCCAGCAGCTCGGTACTAGCGGGAGTTGGTGATACGCAGTATTTT; CDR3aa: CASSSVLAGVGDTQYF
v_gene: TRBV5-1; d_gene: TRBD2; abundance: NA; j_gene: TRBJ2-7; CDR3nt: TGCGCCAGCAGCCCCACTAGCGGGAGTTCCAACGAGCAGTACTTC; CDR3aa: CASSPTSGSSNEQYF
v_gene: TRBV19; d_gene: NA; abundance: NA; j_gene: TRBJ2-7; CDR3nt: TGTGCCAGTAGCGGGACACCCCCCTACGAGCAGTACTTC; CDR3aa: CASSGTPPYEQYF
v_gene: TRBV6-6; d_gene: NA; abundance: NA; j_gene: TRBJ2-1; CDR3nt: TGTGCCAGCAGTTACTCGCCTAGTCTGCGCTACAATGAGCAGTTCTTC; CDR3aa: CASSYSPSLRYNEQFF
v_gene: TRBV7-8; d_gene: NA; abundance: NA; j_gene: TRBJ2-5; CDR3nt: TGTGCCAGCAGCTTAAATCAGGGACGAGAGACCCAGTACTTC; CDR3aa: CASSLNQGRETQYF
v_gene: TRBV10-2; d_gene: NA; abundance: NA; j_gene: TRBJ2-7; CDR3nt: TGCGCCAGCAGGACGCCTGTCTCCTACGAGCAGTACTTC; CDR3aa: CASRTPVSYEQYF
v_gene: TRBV28; d_gene: TRBD1; abundance: NA; j_gene: TRBJ1-5; CDR3nt: TGTGCCAGCAAATGGGACAGGGGTCTCCCTGGCAATCAGCCCCAGCATTTT; CDR3aa: CASKWDRGLPGNQPQHF
v_gene: TRBV19; d_gene: TRBD1; abundance: NA; j_gene: TRBJ2-5; CDR3nt: TGTGCCAGTAGTGCCGGGACAGGGGGCGGCGAGACCCAGTACTTC; CDR3aa: CASSAGTGGGETQYF
v_gene: TRBV7-6; d_gene: TRBD1; abundance: NA; j_gene: TRBJ1-2; CDR3nt: TGTGCCAGCAGCGACAGGGACAGGGGCTATGGCTACACCTTC; CDR3aa: CASSDRDRGYGYTF
v_gene: TRBV28; d_gene: TRBD2; abundance: NA; j_gene: TRBJ2-7; CDR3nt: TGTGCCAGCAGTTTCTCTTTAGCGGGAGGCAGGTCCTACGAGCAGTACTTC; CDR3aa: CASSFSLAGGRSYEQYF
v_gene: TRBV7-6; d_gene: NA; abundance: NA; j_gene: TRBJ2-7; CDR3nt: TGTGCCAGCAGCCCTACACAGGGCTACGAGCAGTACTTC; CDR3aa: CASSPTQGYEQYF
v_gene: TRBV28; d_gene: NA; abundance: NA; j_gene: TRBJ1-5; CDR3nt: TGTGCCAGCACCCCTGAGGGGGGGACCAAAGATCAGCCCCAGCATTTT; CDR3aa: CASTPEGGTKDQPQHF
v_gene: TRBV27; d_gene: NA; abundance: NA; j_gene: TRBJ2-3; CDR3nt: TGTGCCAGCAGCCTGGACGAACCTAGCACAGATACGCAGTATTTT; CDR3aa: CASSLDEPSTDTQYF
v_gene: TRBV10-2; d_gene: NA; abundance: NA; j_gene: TRBJ2-7; CDR3nt: TGCGCCAGCAGTGAGTCGTACGAGCAGTACTTC; CDR3aa: CASSESYEQYF
v_gene: TRBV9; d_gene: NA; abundance: NA; j_gene: TRBJ1-1; CDR3nt: TGTGCCAGCAGCGTAGCTGCCGCGGGGAACACTGAAGCTTTCTTT; CDR3aa: CASSVAAAGNTEAFF
v_gene: TRBV7-9; d_gene: TRBD1; abundance: NA; j_gene: TRBJ2-5; CDR3nt: TGTGCCAGCAGCCATATAGACAGGGGCCAAGAGACCCAGTACTTC; CDR3aa: CASSHIDRGQETQYF
v_gene: TRBV6-5; d_gene: NA; abundance: once; j_gene: TRBJ2-7; CDR3nt: TGTGCCAGCAGCCCAGGGACCTACGAGCAGTACTTC; CDR3aa: CASSPGTYEQYF
v_gene: TRBV7-9; d_gene: NA; abundance: NA; j_gene: TRBJ2-7; CDR3nt: TGTGCCAGCGGTCAGGGCGGGATCTACGAGCAGTACTTC; CDR3aa: CASGQGGIYEQYF
v_gene: TRBV2; d_gene: TRBD2; abundance: NA; j_gene: TRBJ2-3; CDR3nt: TGTGCCAGCAGCGACACGGCTAGCGGGAGAGATACGCAGTATTTT; CDR3aa: CASSDTASGRDTQYF
v_gene: TRBV6-6; d_gene: NA; abundance: once; j_gene: TRBJ2-6; CDR3nt: TGTGCCAGCAGTGCTGACCGCTCTGGGGCCAACGTCCTGACTTTC; CDR3aa: CASSADRSGANVLTF
v_gene: TRBV11-1; d_gene: TRBD2; abundance: NA; j_gene: TRBJ2-1; CDR3nt: TGTGCCAGCAGCTTAGTAGCGGGACAAGTCTACAATGAGCAGTTCTTC; CDR3aa: CASSLVAGQVYNEQFF
v_gene: TRBV29-1; d_gene: TRBD1; abundance: NA; j_gene: TRBJ1-2; CDR3nt: TGCAGCGTTGAGGGCAGGGGGCGCGGAGGGTATGGCTACACCTTC; CDR3aa: CSVEGRGRGGYGYTF
v_gene: TRBV5-1; d_gene: NA; abundance: NA; j_gene: TRBJ2-2; CDR3nt: TGCGCCAGCAGCTTGGCCGAACAGCCAAGAACCGGGGAGCTGTTTTTT; CDR3aa: CASSLAEQPRTGELFF
v_gene: TRBV7-8; d_gene: NA; abundance: NA; j_gene: TRBJ2-7; CDR3nt: TGTGCCAGCAGCCAAACCTTTACCAACGAGCAGTACTTC; CDR3aa: CASSQTFTNEQYF
v_gene: TRBV2; d_gene: NA; abundance: NA; j_gene: TRBJ1-3; CDR3nt: TGTGCCAGCAGCCACCCGGACGGGCTCTGGGCTGGAAACACCATATATTTT; CDR3aa: CASSHPDGLWAGNTIYF
v_gene: TRBV15; d_gene: NA; abundance: few; j_gene: TRBJ2-1; CDR3nt: TGTGCCACCAGCCCAGCCCAGAATGAGCAGTTCTTC; CDR3aa: CATSPAQNEQFF
v_gene: TRBV7-9; d_gene: NA; abundance: few; j_gene: TRBJ1-2; CDR3nt: TGTGCCAGCAGCGTCGAGGGTGGCTACACCTTC; CDR3aa: CASSVEGGYTF
v_gene: TRBV19; d_gene: NA; abundance: once; j_gene: TRBJ2-2; CDR3nt: TGTGCCAGTAGTATAGGGCCCCTCTCCCTCGCGAACACCGGGGAGCTGTTTTTT; CDR3aa: CASSIGPLSLANTGELFF
v_gene: TRBV5-4; d_gene: NA; abundance: NA; j_gene: TRBJ1-6; CDR3nt: TGTGCCAGCAGCTTGGACGGGGAACTGGGTTGGTATAATTCACCCCTCCACTTT; CDR3aa: CASSLDGELGWYNSPLHF
v_gene: TRBV5-1; d_gene: TRBD1; abundance: NA; j_gene: TRBJ2-3; CDR3nt: TGCGCCAGCAGCCGGACAGGGGCGTCAGATACGCAGTATTTT; CDR3aa: CASSRTGASDTQYF
v_gene: TRBV18; d_gene: NA; abundance: NA; j_gene: TRBJ2-5; CDR3nt: TGTGCCAGCTCACCGGGGGGCAGGTCTTCGGAGACCCAGTACTTC; CDR3aa: CASSPGGRSSETQYF
v_gene: TRBV18; d_gene: NA; abundance: few; j_gene: TRBJ2-2; CDR3nt: TGTGCCAGCTCACAAACGACAGAAAACACCGGGGAGCTGTTTTTT; CDR3aa: CASSQTTENTGELFF
v_gene: TRBV29-1; d_gene: TRBD2; abundance: NA; j_gene: TRBJ2-5; CDR3nt: TGCCTAGCGGGAGAGTCGCGAGAGACCCAGTACTTC; CDR3aa: CLAGESRETQYF
v_gene: TRBV6-1; d_gene: TRBD1; abundance: NA; j_gene: TRBJ2-2; CDR3nt: TGTGCCAGCCGAGACCTGACAGGGTACACCGGGGAGCTGTTTTTT; CDR3aa: CASRDLTGYTGELFF
v_gene: TRBV28; d_gene: NA; abundance: once; j_gene: TRBJ2-7; CDR3nt: TGTGCCAGCAGTTTAACCGGGTCAAACCCGTGGCAGTACTTC; CDR3aa: CASSLTGSNPWQYF
v_gene: TRBV7-3; d_gene: NA; abundance: NA; j_gene: TRBJ2-7; CDR3nt: TGTGCCAGCAGCTTAGGGGGTAGCTCCCACGAGCAGTACTTC; CDR3aa: CASSLGGSSHEQYF
v_gene: TRBV7-2; d_gene: TRBD2; abundance: NA; j_gene: TRBJ2-1; CDR3nt: TGTGCCAGCAGCCCCGGGACTAGCGCCCGAAATGAGCAGTTCTTC; CDR3aa: CASSPGTSARNEQFF
v_gene: TRBV6-5; d_gene: TRBD1; abundance: NA; j_gene: TRBJ1-3; CDR3nt: TGTGCCAGCAGTCCCGGGACAGTTTTGAGGAACACCATATATTTT; CDR3aa: CASSPGTVLRNTIYF
v_gene: TRBV9; d_gene: TRBD2; abundance: NA; j_gene: TRBJ2-7; CDR3nt: TGTGCCAGCAGCGTAGGATTTTCTAGCGGGAGCTATGAGCAGTACTTC; CDR3aa: CASSVGFSSGSYEQYF
v_gene: TRBV28; d_gene: NA; abundance: NA; j_gene: TRBJ2-1; CDR3nt: TGTGCAGGCACCCCACAACGGCGGGGCCTAGGACTTCCTGGATACAATGAGCAGTTCTTC; CDR3aa: CAGTPQRRGLGLPGYNEQFF
v_gene: TRBV6-1; d_gene: NA; abundance: NA; j_gene: TRBJ2-5; CDR3nt: TGTGCCAGCAGTGTAGAGGGGGAGGGATCGGCCCAGTACTTC; CDR3aa: CASSVEGEGSAQYF
v_gene: TRBV28; d_gene: NA; abundance: NA; j_gene: TRBJ2-3; CDR3nt: TGTGCCAGCAGTCCCATAGCGATAACTAGCACAGATACGCAGTATTTT; CDR3aa: CASSPIAITSTDTQYF
v_gene: TRBV19; d_gene: NA; abundance: NA; j_gene: TRBJ2-6; CDR3nt: TGTGCCAGTAGTATGCCCCTACCCTCTGGGGCCAACGTCCTGACTTTC; CDR3aa: CASSMPLPSGANVLTF
v_gene: TRBV5-1; d_gene: NA; abundance: once; j_gene: TRBJ1-3; CDR3nt: TGCGCCAGCAGCAAAGGACAGAACTCTGGAAACACCATATATTTT; CDR3aa: CASSKGQNSGNTIYF
v_gene: TRBV27; d_gene: TRBD1; abundance: NA; j_gene: TRBJ1-1; CDR3nt: TGTGCCAGCAGTAAGTACAGGGGGCGAACTGAAGCTTTCTTT; CDR3aa: CASSKYRGRTEAFF
v_gene: TRBV28; d_gene: NA; abundance: NA; j_gene: TRBJ2-7; CDR3nt: TGTGCCAGCAGTTTATCCCCCCGGGGAACCTACGAGCAGTACTTC; CDR3aa: CASSLSPRGTYEQYF
v_gene: TRBV6-1; d_gene: NA; abundance: NA; j_gene: TRBJ2-5; CDR3nt: TGTGCCAGCAGTGAATGGGGCGCGGAGACCCAGTACTTC; CDR3aa: CASSEWGAETQYF
v_gene: TRBV2; d_gene: TRBD1; abundance: NA; j_gene: TRBJ2-7; CDR3nt: TGTGCCAGCAGTCGGACAGGGCTAGTTCCCTACGAGCAGTACTTC; CDR3aa: CASSRTGLVPYEQYF
v_gene: TRBV6-5; d_gene: TRBD2; abundance: once; j_gene: TRBJ2-1; CDR3nt: TGTGCCAGCATTCTGACTAGCGGAATTTACAATGAGCAGTTCTTC; CDR3aa: CASILTSGIYNEQFF